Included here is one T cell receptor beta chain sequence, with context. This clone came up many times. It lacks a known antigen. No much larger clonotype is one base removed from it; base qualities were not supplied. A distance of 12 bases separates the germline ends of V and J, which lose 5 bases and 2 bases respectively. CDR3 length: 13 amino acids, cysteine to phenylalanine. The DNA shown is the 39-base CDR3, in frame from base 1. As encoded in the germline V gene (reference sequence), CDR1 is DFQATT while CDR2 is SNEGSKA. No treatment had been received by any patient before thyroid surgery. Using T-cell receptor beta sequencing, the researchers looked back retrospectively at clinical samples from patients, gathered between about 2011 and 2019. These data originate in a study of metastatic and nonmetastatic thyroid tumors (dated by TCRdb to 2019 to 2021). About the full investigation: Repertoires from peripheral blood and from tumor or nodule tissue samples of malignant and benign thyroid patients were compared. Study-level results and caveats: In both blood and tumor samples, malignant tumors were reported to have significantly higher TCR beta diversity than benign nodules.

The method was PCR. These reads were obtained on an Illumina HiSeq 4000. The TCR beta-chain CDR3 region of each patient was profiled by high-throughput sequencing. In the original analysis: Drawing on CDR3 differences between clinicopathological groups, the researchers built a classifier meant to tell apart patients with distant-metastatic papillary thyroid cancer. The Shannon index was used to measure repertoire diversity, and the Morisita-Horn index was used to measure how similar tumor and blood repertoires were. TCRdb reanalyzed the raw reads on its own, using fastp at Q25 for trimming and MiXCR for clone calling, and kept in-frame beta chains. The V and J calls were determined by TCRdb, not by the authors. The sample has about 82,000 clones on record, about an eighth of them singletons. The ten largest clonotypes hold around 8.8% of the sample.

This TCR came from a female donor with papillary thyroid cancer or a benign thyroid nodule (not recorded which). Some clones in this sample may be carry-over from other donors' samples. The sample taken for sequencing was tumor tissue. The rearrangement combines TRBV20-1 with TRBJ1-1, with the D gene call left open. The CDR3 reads CSAYAEINTEAFF. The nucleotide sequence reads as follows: TGCAGTGCTTACGCGGAGATTAACACTGAAGCTTTCTTT.